One and the same sample provided the 17 T cell receptor beta chains below, sequenced in a study of T cell responses to AZD1222 COVID-19 vaccine (dated by TCRdb to the early 2020s). Library prep was done by the immunoSEQ multiplex PCR assay. The table comes from immuneACCESS by way of TCRdb, which keeps in-frame sequences with V and J called. Part of the clones is missing from these tables; in studies checked, under half for an unresolved V gene and the rest for unknown reasons. The sample table lists 150,000 to 200,000 clones, about 90% of them with a count of one. Around 7.9% of the sample is taken by the ten largest. The time point label for this specimen denotes: baseline before first vaccination. The material was peripheral blood, obtained on day 0 of AZD1222 vaccination. Receptor source: an adult in good health.

This chain connects TRBV4-1 to TRBJ2-3; D gene unclear. The germline V gene has CDR1 MGHRA and CDR2 YSYEKL. V lost 2 bases and J lost 1, with 7 bases in between. The CDR3 totals 14 residues. This CDR3 reads CASSQLLGTDTQYF. CDR3 nucleotides: TGCGCCAGCAGCCAACTACTGGGCACAGATACGCAGTATTTT.

The chain is built from TRBV3-1 (or the pseudogene TRBV3-2) and TRBJ1-1, with D tentatively TRBD1 (5 bases). Germline V gives CDR1 LGHDT, CDR2 YNNKEL (reference sequence). V lost 5 bases and J lost 6, with 16 bases in between. The CDR3 has 14 amino acids. The CDR3 here is CASSSRDLGAEAFF. The CDR3 DNA sequence: TGTGCCAGCAGCTCCCGGGACCTGGGGGCTGAAGCTTTCTTT.

In its sample, this clone was seen once. The rearrangement uses TRBV4-1 and TRBJ1-1; weak D call: TRBD1 (5 bases). The V gene's germline CDR1 is MGHRA and CDR2 YSYEKL. The ends were cut back, 8 bases at V and 7 bases at J, with 11 bases in the middle. The CDR3 extends over 11 amino acids. In DNA, the CDR3 is TGCGCCAGCTCGGGAAGGGGTGAAGCTTTCTTT. This gives the protein CASSGRGEAFF.

This chain links TRBV5-4 with TRBJ1-1, with 10 bases that match TRBD1. V shed 4 bases, J shed 5 bases, and the junction held 5 bases outside the gene matches. Germline CDR1 SGHNT, CDR2 YYREEE (reference sequence). The CDR3 covers 14 residues. Written as DNA, the CDR3 is TGTGCCAGCAGCCCACGGACAGGGGGGACTGAAGCTTTCTTT. Protein: CASSPRTGGTEAFF.

V usage is TRBV1 and J usage is TRBJ2-3; the D call TRBD2 from the table was never checked on the DNA. TRBV1 is a known pseudogene. The CDR3 loop spans 14 amino acids. In DNA, the CDR3 is TGCACCAGCAACCGGGGGGCCCTCACAGATACGCAGTATTTT. Protein sequence: CTSNRGALTDTQYF.

This clone was detected only once. This chain uses TRBV6-5 with TRBJ2-7; perhaps TRBD2 as D (8 bases). With 2 bases removed from V and 4 bases from J, the gap between germline ends came to 15 bases. Germline V CDR1 and CDR2: MNHEY, SVGAGI. The CDR3 has 15 amino acids. The CDR3 loop is CASSYREGAAYEQYF. CDR3 bases: TGTGCCAGCAGTTACCGGGAGGGGGCGGCTTACGAGCAGTACTTC.

This clone was seen a few times. The chain couples TRBV7-2 to TRBJ1-5; weak D call: TRBD1 (6 bases). This CDR3 is 14 amino acids long. Per the germline V gene, CDR1 is SGHTA and CDR2 is FQGNSA. V dropped 4 bases and J dropped 3 bases, with 10 bases sitting between them. The CDR3 region is CASSSDRNNQPQHF. CDR3 in DNA: TGTGCCAGCAGCTCGGACAGAAACAATCAGCCCCAGCATTTT.

The gene calls are TRBV20-1 and TRBJ1-3, with D perhaps TRBD1 (5 bases). The germline CDR1 and CDR2 sequences are DFQATT and SNEGSKA (reference sequence). The CDR3 runs to 15 residues. Trimming took off 3 bases at V and 2 bases at J, with 14 bases between the two ends. CDR3 sequence: CSASDPKGTGNTIYF. The DNA for the CDR3 is TGCAGTGCTAGTGACCCTAAGGGGACTGGAAACACCATATATTTT.

The chain couples TRBV14 to TRBJ1-1; 7 nucleotides match TRBD1. This CDR3 is built from 18 residues. After removal of 0 bases from V and 4 bases from J, the junction contained 14 bases not matched to a gene. Per germline, CDR1 SGHDN and CDR2 FVKESK. CDR3 residues: CASSQDRQGLMHGTEAFF. CDR3 coding DNA: TGTGCCAGCAGCCAAGATCGACAGGGTCTTATGCATGGCACTGAAGCTTTCTTT.

The chain employs TRBV7-2 and TRBJ2-1; TRBD1 or TRBD2 may be the D gene (5 bases each). This CDR3 spans 15 amino acids. Germline CDR1 and CDR2: SGHTA and FQGNSA. Trimming stripped 5 bases from V and 8 bases from J, with 19 bases between. The CDR3 loop reads CASSPSRGKTYEQFF. Written as DNA, the CDR3 is TGTGCCAGCAGCCCATCGAGGGGCAAAACGTATGAGCAGTTCTTC. Complete variable domain (other parts from reference TRBV7-2 and TRBJ2-1): GAGVSQSPSNKVTEKGKDVELRCDPISGHTALYWYRQSLGQGLEFLIYFQGNSAPDKSGLPSDRFSAERTGGSVSTLTIQRTQQEDSAVYLCASSPSRGKTYEQFFGPGTRLTVL.

V and J are TRBV6-6 and TRBJ1-3, with a weak D call TRBD1 (6 bases). The CDR3 is made up of 12 amino acids. CDR1 and CDR2 (germline): MNHNY, SVGAGI (reference sequence). V was shortened by 6 bases and J by 9 bases, with 12 bases between the two germline ends. Here the CDR3 DNA reads TGTGCCAGCAGCTCCGACAGGCCCACCATATATTTT. Protein product: CASSSDRPTIYF.

The chain links TRBV12-1 to TRBJ2-1; TRBD2 is taken as the D call from the table, unchecked against the DNA. TRBV12-1 has pseudogene status. This CDR3 comprises 15 residues. The CDR3 protein is CASSSRLAGFHEQFF. CDR3 nucleotides: TGTGCCAGCAGCTCACGACTAGCGGGGTTTCATGAGCAGTTCTTC.

The V gene is TRBV27, the J gene TRBJ1-1, with a tentative D call TRBD1 (6 bases). Per germline, CDR1 MNHEY and CDR2 SMNVEV (reference sequence). The CDR3 contains 15 residues. Trimming removed 5 bases from V and 5 bases from J, with 18 bases in between. CDR3 DNA: TGTGCCAGCAGTCCCATGGGGGGGGCACGGACTGAAGCTTTCTTT. Translated: CASSPMGGARTEAFF.

This clone was counted between two and nine times. The rearrangement links TRBV7-9 to TRBJ1-2; a possible D gene is TRBD1 (5 bases). In germline, CDR1 is SEHNR, CDR2 FQNEAQ (reference sequence). This CDR3 has 13 residues. V was pared by 3 bases and J by 4 bases, with 9 bases between. CDR3 region: CASSFEGVYGYTF. CDR3 in DNA: TGTGCCAGCAGCTTTGAAGGGGTCTATGGCTACACCTTC.

DNA of the CDR3: TGTGCCAGCCTCGCCGAGGAAAAACTGTTTTTT. Amino acids: CASLAEEKLFF. This sequence joins TRBV2 and TRBJ1-4; D is uncertain. V lost 8 bases and J 8 bases, leaving 9 bases between the germline ends. The CDR3 sequence is 11 residues long. Germline assignment: CDR1 SNHLY and CDR2 FYNNEI.

The chain carries TRBV19 and TRBJ1-1; tentatively, D is TRBD1 (6 bases). Trimming removed 6 bases from V and 4 bases from J, with 18 bases in between. CDR1 LNHDA and CDR2 SQIVND come from the germline V gene (reference sequence). This CDR3 spans 15 amino acids. The DNA for the CDR3 is TGTGCCAGTAGCGCCTCCACAGGGTTGGCCACTGAAGCTTTCTTT. It encodes CASSASTGLATEAFF.

The genes are TRBV2 and TRBJ1-5, with 9 bases identical to TRBD1. CDR1 and CDR2 from the germline V gene are SNHLY and FYNNEI. The CDR3 has 13 amino acids. Trimming at V came to 6 bases and at J to 7 bases, leaving 4 bases not matched to a gene. The CDR3 loop is CASRGTGLQPQHF. The CDR3 DNA reads TGTGCCAGCAGGGGGACAGGGCTGCAGCCCCAGCATTTT.